This entry features one TCR beta chain sequence. The antigen it recognizes is unknown. No base quality values were provided; no much bigger clone lies one nucleotide off. Each collaborating institution followed its own protocols to collect whole blood in K2EDTA tubes. For TCRbeta analysis, collaborators shipped samples in one of three forms: frozen whole blood, isolated PBMCs, or DNA extracted from either of those sample types. TCRbeta CDR3 regions were amplified from genomic DNA using the immunoSEQ Assay, a bias-controlled multiplex PCR. Regarding the original processing steps: Nucleated cell counts per sample were estimated from amplification of reference gene primers within the assay. To quantify the absolute abundance of each unique TCRbeta CDR3 rearrangement, sequence reads were collapsed and filtered. Productive Simpson clonality was computed per sample as the square root of Simpson's diversity index over productive rearrangements. What TCRdb holds here is the immuneACCESS table cut down to in-frame rearrangements. Part of the clones is not present; checked against another copy, under half of the missing clones reflect an unresolved V gene, and the others are unexplained. The DNA was the basis for D and trimming; V, J and clone size are from that table. The sample profile shows tens of thousands of clones; around four fifths of them were found once. Less than 6.5% of the sample lies in the top ten.

This entry comes from a study of blood T cell repertoires in COVID-19 (dated by TCRdb to the early 2020s). Some background on the complete study: Samples from collaborators originated in the United States, Italy and Spain and spanned both the acute and convalescent phases of COVID-19. HLA class I and class II types, where available, came from metadata supplied by the sample provider rather than from assay-based typing. The material from the prospective study consisted of cDNA or gDNA derived from T cells, B-cell-depleted T cells, or PBMCs. Sample metadata almost always included a de-identified subject ID, COVID-19 status, age in years and sex. The samples were drawn from two sources: the first 160 participants of the ongoing ImmuneRACE study, and 1,254 subjects contributed by 6 global collaborators. The dataset comprised deeply sampled blood TCRbeta repertoires from subjects exposed to, actively infected with, or recovered from COVID-19. The repertoires were made available in a free public database intended to serve as a resource for research on the immune response to SARS-CoV-2.

Beyond this particular receptor, the publication reports: The amount of clinical and demographic metadata varied by source and participant and was provided uncurated.

Sequencing was performed on peripheral blood. This clonotype originated in an older man with acute or convalescent COVID-19.

The DNA sequence is TGTGCCAGCAGCCGTCGGGGGGTGAGCTCCTACAATGAGCAGTTCTTC. It translates as CASSRRGVSSYNEQFF. This receptor chain uses TRBV5-8 and TRBJ2-1; 7 bases in the junction line up with TRBD2. Germline trimming amounts to 4 bases on V and 0 bases on J, with 7 as the count of junction bases outside the gene matches. Per the germline V gene, SGHTS is the CDR1 and YDEGEE is the CDR2. There are 16 amino acids in the CDR3, from cysteine to phenylalanine inclusive. Left in the record is the CDR3 DNA by itself, 48 bases read in frame from the first base.